Described below is a single T cell receptor (beta chain) sequence and its context. The antigen remains undetermined. Two replicates per tumor sample, mostly from about 5.2 ug of genomic DNA. Here immunoSEQ multiplex PCR was the method, and the copy in TCRdb shows in-frame clones only, minus some. The data hold roughly 16,000 clones, with roughly 35% observed a single time. Sample time point: after neoadjuvant nivolumab, at surgical resection. The data derive from a study of neoadjuvant anti-PD-1 for oral cavity cancer. Study as a whole: Non-progressing patients received a fourth nivolumab dose near day 43, then surgery on days 50-56. Whole-study findings and limits: Higher pretreatment Treg/Th17 ratios tracked higher pretreatment blood clonality.

CDR1 and CDR2 from the germline V gene are SNHLY and FYNNEI. The CDR3 loop spans 18 amino acids. V trimming: 4 bases; J trimming: 4 bases; junction bases outside the gene matches: 16. This sequence joins TRBV2 and TRBJ1-5, with 7 bases fitting TRBD1. The source was tumor tissue, collected after nivolumab (anti-PD-1) treatment. The clonotype comes from a person aged 35 to 85 with oral cavity squamous cell carcinoma. The CDR3: CASSGEWRQGSGNQPQHF. As DNA, the CDR3 is TGTGCCAGCAGTGGGGAGTGGAGACAGGGCTCGGGTAATCAGCCCCAGCATTTT.